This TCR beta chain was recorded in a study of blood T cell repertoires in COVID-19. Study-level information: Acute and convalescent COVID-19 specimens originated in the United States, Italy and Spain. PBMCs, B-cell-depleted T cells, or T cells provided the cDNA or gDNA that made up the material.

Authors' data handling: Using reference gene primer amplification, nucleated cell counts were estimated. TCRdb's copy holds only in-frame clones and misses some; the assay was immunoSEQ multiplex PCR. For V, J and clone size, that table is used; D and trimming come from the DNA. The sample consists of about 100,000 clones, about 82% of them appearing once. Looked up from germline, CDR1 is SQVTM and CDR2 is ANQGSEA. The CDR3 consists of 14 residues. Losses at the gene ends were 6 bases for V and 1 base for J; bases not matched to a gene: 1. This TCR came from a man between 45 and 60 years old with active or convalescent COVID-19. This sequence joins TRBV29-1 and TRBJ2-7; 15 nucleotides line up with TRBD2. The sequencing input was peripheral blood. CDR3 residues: CSVGLAGGSYEQYF. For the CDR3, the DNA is TGCAGCGTCGGACTAGCGGGAGGGTCCTACGAGCAGTACTTC.